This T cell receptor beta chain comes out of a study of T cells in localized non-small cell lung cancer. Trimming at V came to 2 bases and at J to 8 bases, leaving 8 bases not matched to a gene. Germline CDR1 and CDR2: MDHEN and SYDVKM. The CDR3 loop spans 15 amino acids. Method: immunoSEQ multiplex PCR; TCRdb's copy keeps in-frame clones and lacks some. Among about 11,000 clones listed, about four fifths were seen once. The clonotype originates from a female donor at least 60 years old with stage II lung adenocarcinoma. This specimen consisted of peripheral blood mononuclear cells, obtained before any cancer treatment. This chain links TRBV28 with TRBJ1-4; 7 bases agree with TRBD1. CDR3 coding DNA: TGTGCCAGCAGTTTAGCAGGGGGGATGGGGGAAAAACTGTTTTTT. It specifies CASSLAGGMGEKLFF.